These 2 T cell receptor beta chains originate from one sample sequenced in a study of immunodeficiency. Sequencing was performed with immunoSEQ multiplex PCR; in TCRdb, only in-frame clones are kept and a portion is missing. The data show around 4,200 clones, with more than 75% seen just once and 3.5% to 4.5% held by the top ten. Sequenced: CD4+ T cells from blood. Source of these receptors: a human donor in good health.

V is TRBV3-1 (or the pseudogene TRBV3-2) and J is TRBJ2-5; 16 bases are shared with TRBD2. CDR1 and CDR2 (germline): LGHDT, YNNKEL (reference sequence). The CDR3 has 18 amino acids. V trimming: 5 bases; J trimming: 1 base; junction bases outside the gene matches: 7. CDR3 sequence (DNA): TGTGCCAGCAGCGGTGGGACTAGCGGGGGGGCTTTCCAAGAGACCCAGTACTTC. This sequence encodes CASSGGTSGGAFQETQYF.

The chain is built from TRBV7-2 and TRBJ2-1; a weak D match, TRBD2 (7 bases). V lost 4 bases and J 0 bases, leaving 13 bases between the germline ends. The CDR3 is 16 amino acids. Germline loops: CDR1 SGHTA, CDR2 FQGNSA. The DNA of the CDR3 is TGTGCCAGCAGCTATGGGGGGGGCGGCTCCTACAATGAGCAGTTCTTC. Translation: CASSYGGGGSYNEQFF.